This section outlines one T cell receptor beta chain sequence together with its context. Its antigen is still unknown. Cultured CD4+ T-cell DNA underwent Oncomine TCR Beta short-read sequencing. TCRdb called the PCR reads again in MiXCR, with one record for every CDR3 protein. The data contain roughly 7,000 distinct CDR3 sequences, about 70% of them singletons. This sample was taken from a study of vaccination and CD4 T cells after COVID-19. About the study: The peptides that stimulated the cells were overlapping spike peptides from SARS-CoV-2, HCoV-NL63, HCoV-OC43 and HCoV-229E. Whole-study results and caveats: Spike mono-reactive status applied to 304 of 307 vaccine-specific clones in convalescent patients.

This CDR3 is 14 amino acids long. CDR1 DFQATT and CDR2 SNEGSKA come from the germline V gene (reference sequence). Trimming took 1 base from V and 0 from J, leaving 8 bases between them. Regarding treatment: approximately 10-day PBMC culture with coronavirus spike peptide pools or control peptides (ViraFEST assay). This TCR derives from a human donor who had recovered from COVID-19. Sequencing was performed on CD4+ T cells from blood, cultured in vitro. The chain combines TRBV20-1 with TRBJ2-3; weak D call: TRBD2 (5 bases). The CDR3 DNA reads TGCAGTGCTAGAGGAGACTATAGCACAGATACGCAGTATTTT. Translated: CSARGDYSTDTQYF.